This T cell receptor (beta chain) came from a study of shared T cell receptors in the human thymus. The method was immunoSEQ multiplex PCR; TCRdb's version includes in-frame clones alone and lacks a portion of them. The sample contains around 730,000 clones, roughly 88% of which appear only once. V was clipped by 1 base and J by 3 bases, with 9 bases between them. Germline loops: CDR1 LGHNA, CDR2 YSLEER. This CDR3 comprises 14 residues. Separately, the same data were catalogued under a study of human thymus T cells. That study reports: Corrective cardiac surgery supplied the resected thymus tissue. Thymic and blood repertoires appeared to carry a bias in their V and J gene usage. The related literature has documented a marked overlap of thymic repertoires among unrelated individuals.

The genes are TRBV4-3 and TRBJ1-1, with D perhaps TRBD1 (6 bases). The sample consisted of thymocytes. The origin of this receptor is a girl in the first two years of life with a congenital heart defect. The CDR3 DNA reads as TGCGCCAGCAGCCAAGGAGAGGGGGACACTGAAGCTTTCTTT. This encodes CASSQGEGDTEAFF.